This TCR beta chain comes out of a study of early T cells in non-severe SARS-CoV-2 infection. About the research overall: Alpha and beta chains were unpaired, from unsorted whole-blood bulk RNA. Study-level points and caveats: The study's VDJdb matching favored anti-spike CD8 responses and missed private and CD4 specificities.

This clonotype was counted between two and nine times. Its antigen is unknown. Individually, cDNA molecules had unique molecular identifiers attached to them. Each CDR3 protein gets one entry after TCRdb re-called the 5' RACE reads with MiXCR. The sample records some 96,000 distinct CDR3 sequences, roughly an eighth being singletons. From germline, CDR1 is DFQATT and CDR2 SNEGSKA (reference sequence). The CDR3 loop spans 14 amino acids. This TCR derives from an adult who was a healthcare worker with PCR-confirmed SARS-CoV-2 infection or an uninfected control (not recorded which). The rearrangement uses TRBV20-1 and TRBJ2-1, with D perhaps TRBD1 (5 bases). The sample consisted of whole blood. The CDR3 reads CGWGTFETYNEQFF. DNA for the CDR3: TGCGGCTGGGGCACGTTCGAGACCTACAATGAGCAGTTCTTC.